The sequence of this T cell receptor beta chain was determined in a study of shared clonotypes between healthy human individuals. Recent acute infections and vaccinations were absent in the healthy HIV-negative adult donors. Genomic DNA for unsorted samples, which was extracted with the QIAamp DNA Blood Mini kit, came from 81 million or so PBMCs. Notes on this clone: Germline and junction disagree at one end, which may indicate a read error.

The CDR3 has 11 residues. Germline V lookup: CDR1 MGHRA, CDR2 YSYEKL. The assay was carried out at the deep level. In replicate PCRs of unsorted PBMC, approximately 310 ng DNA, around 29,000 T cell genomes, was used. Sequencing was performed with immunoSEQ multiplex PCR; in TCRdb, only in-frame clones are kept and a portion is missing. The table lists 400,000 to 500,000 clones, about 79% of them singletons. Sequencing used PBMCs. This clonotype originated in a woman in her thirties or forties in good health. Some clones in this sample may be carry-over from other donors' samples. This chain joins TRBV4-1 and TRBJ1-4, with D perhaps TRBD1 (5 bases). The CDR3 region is CASLGDEKLFF. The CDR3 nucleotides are TGTGCCAGCCTAGGGGATGAAAAACTGTTTTTT.